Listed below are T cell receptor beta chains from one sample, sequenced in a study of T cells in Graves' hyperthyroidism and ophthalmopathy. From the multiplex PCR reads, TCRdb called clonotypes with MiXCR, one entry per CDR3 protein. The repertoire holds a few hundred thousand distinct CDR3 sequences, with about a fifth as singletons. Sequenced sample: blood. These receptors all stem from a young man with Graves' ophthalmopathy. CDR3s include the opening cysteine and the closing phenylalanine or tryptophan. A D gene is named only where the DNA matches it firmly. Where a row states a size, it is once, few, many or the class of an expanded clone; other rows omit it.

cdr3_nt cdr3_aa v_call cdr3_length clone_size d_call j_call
TGTGCCAGTAGTATCGGCTCTGGGGGGTACAATGAGCAGTTCTTC CASSIGSGGYNEQFF TRBV19 15 NA NA TRBJ2-1
TGTGCCAGCAGTTTGGGAGGACAGGGATACGAGCAGTACTTC CASSLGGQGYEQYF TRBV27 14 many TRBD1 TRBJ2-7
TGTGCCAGCAGTTACTATCGGGGCCAGGGGTTCGGCTACACCTTC CASSYYRGQGFGYTF TRBV6-5 15 many NA TRBJ1-2
TGTGCCAGCAGTCTCTCCGGGACAGGGCTTTACAATGAGCAGTTCTTC CASSLSGTGLYNEQFF TRBV27 16 NA TRBD1 TRBJ2-1
TGCAGCGTTCGGGACAGGGGGCGCGTCGGGGAGCTGTTTTTT CSVRDRGRVGELFF TRBV29-1 14 NA TRBD1 TRBJ2-2
TGCGCCAGCAGCTTGGGAACTTTCACCGGGGAGCTGTTTTTT CASSLGTFTGELFF TRBV5-1 14 few NA TRBJ2-2
TGTGCCAGCAGTTACACGGGGGGCCTCGGGGAAAAACTGTTTTTT CASSYTGGLGEKLFF TRBV6-1 15 many NA TRBJ1-4
TGTGCCAGCAGCCCCGCGGGAGGGGCCGAGCAGTACTTC CASSPAGGAEQYF TRBV14 13 NA TRBD2 TRBJ2-7
TGTGCCACCAGTGGGGTCAAAGATACGCAGTATTTT CATSGVKDTQYF TRBV24-1 12 NA NA TRBJ2-3
TGCAGCGTTACGGACGGCGGAAATAGCAATCAGCCCCAGCATTTT CSVTDGGNSNQPQHF TRBV29-1 15 few NA TRBJ1-5
TGTGCCAGCAGTGCCGGTGAGAGGTTCACTAATGAAAAACTGTTTTTT CASSAGERFTNEKLFF TRBV12-3/TRBV12-4 16 NA NA TRBJ1-4
TGTGCCAGTAGTATCCGGAGGGTCTCCACTGAAGCTTTCTTT CASSIRRVSTEAFF TRBV19 14 NA NA TRBJ1-1
TGTGCCAGTAGTATAGTAGGGATGGGCAGCAATCAGCCCCAGCATTTT CASSIVGMGSNQPQHF TRBV19 16 NA NA TRBJ1-5
TGTGCCAGCAGTCCTACAGGGGGCGCAGATACGCAGTATTTT CASSPTGGADTQYF TRBV12-3/TRBV12-4 14 many TRBD1 TRBJ2-3
TGTGCCAGTAGTATCGACCACCGGGGGGGCGCGAAAGGCTACACCTTC CASSIDHRGGAKGYTF TRBV19 16 NA NA TRBJ1-2
TGTGCCAGCTCACCTAGAAGGGCGGGTGAGACCCAGTACTTC CASSPRRAGETQYF TRBV18 14 many NA TRBJ2-5
TGTGCCAGCAGTTATGCAGGGTCCGGAAATTCACCCCTCCACTTT CASSYAGSGNSPLHF TRBV6-5 15 few NA TRBJ1-6
TGTGCCATCAGTACTAGCGGGGGGGCCCTCGGGGAGCTGTTTTTT CAISTSGGALGELFF TRBV10-3 15 NA TRBD2 TRBJ2-2
TGTGCCACCAGCAGGGGACGGGACGGCACTTATGGCTACACCTTC CATSRGRDGTYGYTF TRBV15 15 few NA TRBJ1-2
TGTGCCAGCAGCTATAAAAGGGAACCCTACGAGCAGTACTTC CASSYKREPYEQYF TRBV6-9 14 NA NA TRBJ2-7
TGTGCCAGCAGTTTACGAGGACAGGGGGCTTACGAGCAGTACTTC CASSLRGQGAYEQYF TRBV27 15 few TRBD1 TRBJ2-7
TGTGCAGCCTCGGCGGACCCCGGGGCCCTCGATCAGCCCCAGCATTTT CAASADPGALDQPQHF TRBV18 16 few NA TRBJ1-5
TGCGCCAGCAGCCAAGATCACGAGCAGTACTTC CASSQDHEQYF TRBV4-1 11 NA NA TRBJ2-7
TGTGCCAGCAGCTTAGGTATCGGACAGGGGTCCAAAAACATTCAGTACTTC CASSLGIGQGSKNIQYF TRBV13 17 NA TRBD1 TRBJ2-4